Listed here is a single TCR beta chain. Its binding antigen is unknown. One base away there is no much larger clone; base qualities are not given. Sequencing was carried out with an Illumina HiSeq 1500. Using fastp trimming at Q25 and MiXCR clonotype assembly, TCRdb reanalyzed the public sequencing data and kept in-frame beta chains. Each CDR3 protein gets just one entry, which takes the most common genes and DNA from the rows behind it. Across this sample there are a few hundred thousand distinct CDR3 sequences, with roughly 42% seen only once. The ten top clones hold over 45% of the sample. The meaning of the sample's treatment or condition label: in vitro stimulation with specific CMV peptide epitopes to enrich CMV-specific T cells. This sample was taken from a study of T cell repertoires in cytomegalovirus infection (dated by TCRdb to 2018 to 2020). As for the study more broadly: The peptide stimulations were aimed at well-studied HLA-B-restricted epitopes as well as recently identified HLA-C-restricted CMV epitopes, whose presentation resists viral immunomodulation. The HLA type of each donor mattered for the analysis, because public TCR beta signatures pointed to carriage of CMV infection along with the matching HLA type.

Results the study describes overall, beyond this receptor: In both this cohort and an independent cohort of a few hundred donors, the cumulative frequency of public TCR beta family members distinguished carriers of CMV infection plus the relevant HLA type. In the ex vivo response, HLA-C-restricted CMV-specific TCR beta clonotypes were dominant, and in two of eight donors the single most frequent clonotype came from this HLA-C-restricted group.

From cysteine to phenylalanine, the CDR3 is 14 amino acids long. Just the 42-base CDR3 DNA is kept, in frame starting at base 1. Per the germline V gene, SGHAT is the CDR1 and FQNNGV is the CDR2. Trimming leaves V shorter by 3 bases and J shorter by 5 bases, with the junction holding 7 bases beyond the gene matches. The rearrangement joined TRBV11-2 to TRBJ2-7; TRBD2 lines up with 7 middle nucleotides. This TCR was sampled from a human donor in good health (CMV status not recorded). Some clones in this sample may be carry-over from other donors' samples. The specimen comprised cultured PBMCs, sampled from culture after CMV antigen stimulation. CDR3 loop: CASSFMAGADEQYF. The nucleotide sequence is given as TGTGCCAGCAGCTTTATGGCGGGAGCGGACGAGCAGTACTTC.